The clone carrying this T cell receptor (beta chain) was picked up a small number of times. What it binds is unknown. Time point indicated: blood 2 weeks post-SBRT. Treatment denoted: 15 Gy SBRT to primary tumor, nephrectomy 4 weeks later. This specimen belongs to a study of radiation and T cells in renal cell carcinoma. In the study overall: Nephrectomy followed 15 Gy stereotactic body radiation by 4 weeks. Study-level findings and limits: Pretreatment tumor biopsies were lacking, so baseline clonotypes are unknown. From baseline, blood top tumor clonotypes peaked at 2 weeks post-radiation.

Only in-frame clones appear in the TCRdb table, and some are missing; sequencing was by immunoSEQ multiplex PCR. The profile covers 160,000 or so clones, with over 80% appearing a single time and roughly 13% taken by the ten largest. V lost 7 bases to trimming and J lost 10 bases, with 14 bases between them. Germline V gives CDR1 MNHEY, CDR2 SVGAGI. The CDR3 has 13 amino acids. The source of this sequence is a woman between 50 and 59 years old with renal cell carcinoma. The sample was blood, taken from a patient whose treatment included radiotherapy and nephrectomy. The chain uses TRBV6-5 and TRBJ1-6, with D maybe TRBD1 (6 bases). The CDR3 DNA reads TGTGCCAGCAATAGGGGGGCGGAATCACCCCTCCACTTT. Protein sequence: CASNRGAESPLHF.